This TCR beta chain is drawn from a study of response to subunit inactivated influenza vaccine. General study findings and limits: Few additional T cells are recruited per seasonal influenza vaccination, authors suggested.

This clonotype has only a few counts. What it binds is not known. The junction shows a germline mismatch at one end, possibly a read error. TCRdb re-analysed the RT-PCR reads in MiXCR, keeping a single row per CDR3 protein. The data hold hundreds of thousands of distinct CDR3 sequences, with around 13% observed a single time. The CDR3 sequence is 14 residues long. This sequence originates from a man aged 45-65 years who received an inactivated influenza vaccine. This specimen was PBMCs from blood, taken 14 to 15 days before vaccination. This chain uses TRBV12-3 or TRBV12-4 with TRBJ2-7; the D call may be TRBD1 or TRBD2 (5 bases each). For the CDR3, the DNA is TGTGCCAGCAGTCTAGCACAGGTTCTGTACGAGCAGTACTTC. This sequence encodes CASSLAQVLYEQYF.